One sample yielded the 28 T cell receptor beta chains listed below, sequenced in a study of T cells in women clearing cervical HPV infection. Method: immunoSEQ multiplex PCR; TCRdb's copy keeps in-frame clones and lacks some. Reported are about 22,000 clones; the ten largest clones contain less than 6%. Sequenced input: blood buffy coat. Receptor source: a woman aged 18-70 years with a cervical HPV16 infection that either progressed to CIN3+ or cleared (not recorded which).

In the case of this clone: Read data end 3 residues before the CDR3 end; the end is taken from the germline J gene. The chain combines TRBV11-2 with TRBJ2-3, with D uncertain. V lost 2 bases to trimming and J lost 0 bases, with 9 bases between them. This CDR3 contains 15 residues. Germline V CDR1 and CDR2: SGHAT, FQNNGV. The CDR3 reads CASSLNSMSTDTQYF. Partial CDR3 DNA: TGTGCCAGCAGCTTAAACTCAATGAGCACAGATACG.

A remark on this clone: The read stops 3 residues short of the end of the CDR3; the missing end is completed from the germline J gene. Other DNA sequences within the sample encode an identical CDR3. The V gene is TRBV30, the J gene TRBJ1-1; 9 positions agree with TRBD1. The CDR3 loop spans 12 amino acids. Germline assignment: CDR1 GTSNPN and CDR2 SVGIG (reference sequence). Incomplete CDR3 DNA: TGTGCCTGGAGCCAGGACAGGGGTTCC. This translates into CAWSQDRGS. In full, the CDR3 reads CAWSQDRGSAFF.

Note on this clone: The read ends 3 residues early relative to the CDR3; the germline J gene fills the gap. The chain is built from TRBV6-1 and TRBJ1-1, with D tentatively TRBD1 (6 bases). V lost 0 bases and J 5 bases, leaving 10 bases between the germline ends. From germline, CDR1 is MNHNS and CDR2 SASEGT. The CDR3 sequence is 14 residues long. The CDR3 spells CASSEAQGRTEAFF. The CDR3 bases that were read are TGTGCCAGCAGTGAAGCTCAGGGGCGTACTGAA.

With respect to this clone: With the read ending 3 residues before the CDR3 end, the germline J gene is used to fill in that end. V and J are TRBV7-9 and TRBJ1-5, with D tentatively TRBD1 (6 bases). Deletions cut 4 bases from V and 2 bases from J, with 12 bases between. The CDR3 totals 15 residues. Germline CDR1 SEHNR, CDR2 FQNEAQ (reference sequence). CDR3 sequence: CASSYFKGGNQPQHF. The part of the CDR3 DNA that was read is TGTGCCAGCAGCTATTTTAAGGGGGGCAATCAGCCC.

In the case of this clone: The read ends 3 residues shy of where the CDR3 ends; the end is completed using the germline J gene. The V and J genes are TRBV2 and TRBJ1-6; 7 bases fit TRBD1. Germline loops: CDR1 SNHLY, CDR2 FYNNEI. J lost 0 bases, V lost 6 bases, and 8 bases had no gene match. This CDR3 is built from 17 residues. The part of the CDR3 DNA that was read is TGTGCCAGCAGCCAAAGGGACAGTAGCTCCTATAATTCACCC. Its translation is CASSQRDSSSYNSP. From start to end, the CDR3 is CASSQRDSSSYNSPLHF.

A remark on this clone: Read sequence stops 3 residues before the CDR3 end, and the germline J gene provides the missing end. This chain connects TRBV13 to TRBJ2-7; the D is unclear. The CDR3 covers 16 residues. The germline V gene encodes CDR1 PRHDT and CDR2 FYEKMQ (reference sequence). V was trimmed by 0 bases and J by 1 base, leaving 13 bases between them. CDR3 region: CASSLGIGPGSYEQYF. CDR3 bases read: TGTGCCAGCAGCTTAGGCATAGGTCCGGGTTCCTACGAG.

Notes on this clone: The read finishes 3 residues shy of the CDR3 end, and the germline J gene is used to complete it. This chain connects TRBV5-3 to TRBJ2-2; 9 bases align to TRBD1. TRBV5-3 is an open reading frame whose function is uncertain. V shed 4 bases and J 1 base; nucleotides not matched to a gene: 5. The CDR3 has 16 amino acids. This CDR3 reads CARSTQGAMNTGELFF. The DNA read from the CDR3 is TGTGCCAGAAGCACACAGGGGGCCATGAACACCGGGGAG.

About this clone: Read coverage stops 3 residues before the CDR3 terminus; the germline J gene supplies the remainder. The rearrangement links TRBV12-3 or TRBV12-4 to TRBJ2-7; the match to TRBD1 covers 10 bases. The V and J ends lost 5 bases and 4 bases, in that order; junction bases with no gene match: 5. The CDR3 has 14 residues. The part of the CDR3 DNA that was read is TGTGCCAGCAGTCCCGGGACAGGGGTGTACGAG. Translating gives CASSPGTGVYE. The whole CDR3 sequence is CASSPGTGVYEQYF.

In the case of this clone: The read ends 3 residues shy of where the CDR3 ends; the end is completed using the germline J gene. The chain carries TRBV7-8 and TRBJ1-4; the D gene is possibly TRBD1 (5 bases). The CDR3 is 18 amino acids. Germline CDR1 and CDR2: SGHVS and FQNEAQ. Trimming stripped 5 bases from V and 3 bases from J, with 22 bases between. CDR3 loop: CASSPRLGLAESNEKLFF. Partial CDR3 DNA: TGTGCCAGCAGCCCAAGATTGGGGCTGGCCGAATCTAATGAAAAA.

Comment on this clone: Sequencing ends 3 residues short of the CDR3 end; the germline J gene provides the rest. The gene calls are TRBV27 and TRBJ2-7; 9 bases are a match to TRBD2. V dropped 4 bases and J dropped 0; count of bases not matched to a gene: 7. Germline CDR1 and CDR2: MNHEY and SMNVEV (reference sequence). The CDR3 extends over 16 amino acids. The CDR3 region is CASSWRLADSSYEQYF. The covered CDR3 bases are TGTGCCAGCAGTTGGAGACTAGCGGACAGCTCCTACGAG.

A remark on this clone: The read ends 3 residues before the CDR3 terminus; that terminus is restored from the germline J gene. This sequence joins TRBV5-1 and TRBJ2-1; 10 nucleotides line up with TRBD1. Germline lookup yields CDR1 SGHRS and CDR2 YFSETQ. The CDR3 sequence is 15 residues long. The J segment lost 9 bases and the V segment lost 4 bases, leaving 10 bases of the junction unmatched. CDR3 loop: CASSPGTGAQGEQFF. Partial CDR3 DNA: TGCGCCAGCAGCCCTGGGACAGGGGCCCAAGGTGAG.

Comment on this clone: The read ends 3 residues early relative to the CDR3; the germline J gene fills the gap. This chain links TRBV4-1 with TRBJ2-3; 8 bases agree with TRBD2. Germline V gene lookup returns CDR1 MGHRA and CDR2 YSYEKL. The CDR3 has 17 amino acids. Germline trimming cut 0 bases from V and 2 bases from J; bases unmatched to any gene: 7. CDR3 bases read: TGCGCCAGCAGCCAAGATCTCGGCGGGAGGCACACAGATACG. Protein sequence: CASSQDLGGRHTDT. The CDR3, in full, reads CASSQDLGGRHTDTQYF.

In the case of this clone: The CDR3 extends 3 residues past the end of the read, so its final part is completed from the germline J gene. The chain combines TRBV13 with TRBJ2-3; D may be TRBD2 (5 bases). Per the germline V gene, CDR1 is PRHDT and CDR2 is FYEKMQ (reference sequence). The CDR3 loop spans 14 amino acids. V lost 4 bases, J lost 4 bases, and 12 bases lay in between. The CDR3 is CASSSRTGSDTQYF. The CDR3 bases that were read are TGTGCCAGCAGCTCACGAACGGGGTCAGATACG.

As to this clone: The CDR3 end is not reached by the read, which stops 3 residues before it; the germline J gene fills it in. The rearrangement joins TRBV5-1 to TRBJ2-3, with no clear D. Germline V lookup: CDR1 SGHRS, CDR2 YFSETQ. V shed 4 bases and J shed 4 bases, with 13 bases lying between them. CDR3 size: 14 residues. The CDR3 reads CASSKGLTSDTQYF. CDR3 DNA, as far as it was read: TGCGCCAGCAGCAAGGGTTTGACGTCAGATACG. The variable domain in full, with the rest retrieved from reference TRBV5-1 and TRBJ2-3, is KAGVTQTPRYLIKTRGQQVTLSCSPISGHRSVSWYQQTPGQGLQFLFEYFSETQRNKGNFPGRFSGRQFSNSRSEMNVSTLELGDSALYLCASSKGLTSDTQYFGPGTRLTVL.

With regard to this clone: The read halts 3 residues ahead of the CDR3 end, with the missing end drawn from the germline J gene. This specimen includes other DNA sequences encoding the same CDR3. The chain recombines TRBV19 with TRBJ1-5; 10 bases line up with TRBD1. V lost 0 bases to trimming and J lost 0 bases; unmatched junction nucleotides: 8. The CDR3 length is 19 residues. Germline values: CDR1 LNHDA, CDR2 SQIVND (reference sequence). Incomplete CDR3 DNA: TGTGCCAGTAGTATAGAAAGGGGGACAGGGGCTTATAGCAATCAGCCC. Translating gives CASSIERGTGAYSNQP. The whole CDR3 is CASSIERGTGAYSNQPQHF.

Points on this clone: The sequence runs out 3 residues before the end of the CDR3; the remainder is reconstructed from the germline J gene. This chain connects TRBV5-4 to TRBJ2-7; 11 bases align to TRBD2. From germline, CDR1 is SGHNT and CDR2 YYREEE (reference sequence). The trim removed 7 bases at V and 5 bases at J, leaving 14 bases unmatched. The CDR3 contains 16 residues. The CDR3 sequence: CASHSRLAGLVNEQYF. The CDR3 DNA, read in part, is TGTGCCAGCCATTCCAGACTAGCGGGACTTGTAAACGAG.

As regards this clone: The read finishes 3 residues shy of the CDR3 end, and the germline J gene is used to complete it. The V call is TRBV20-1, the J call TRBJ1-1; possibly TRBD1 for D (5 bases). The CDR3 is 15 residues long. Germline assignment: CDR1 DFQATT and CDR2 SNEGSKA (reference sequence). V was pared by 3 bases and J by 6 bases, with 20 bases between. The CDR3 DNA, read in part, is TGCAGTGCTAGGGCTCATAGTGGGGCAAGGGCTGAA. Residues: CSARAHSGARAE. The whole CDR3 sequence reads CSARAHSGARAEAFF.

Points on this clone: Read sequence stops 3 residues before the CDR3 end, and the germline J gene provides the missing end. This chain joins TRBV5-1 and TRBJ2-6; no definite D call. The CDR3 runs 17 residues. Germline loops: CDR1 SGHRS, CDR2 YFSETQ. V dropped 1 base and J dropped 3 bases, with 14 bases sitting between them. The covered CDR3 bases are TGCGCCAGCAGCTTGACCGGAATTGGCGGTGGGGCCAACGTC. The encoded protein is CASSLTGIGGGANV. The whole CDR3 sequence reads CASSLTGIGGGANVLTF.

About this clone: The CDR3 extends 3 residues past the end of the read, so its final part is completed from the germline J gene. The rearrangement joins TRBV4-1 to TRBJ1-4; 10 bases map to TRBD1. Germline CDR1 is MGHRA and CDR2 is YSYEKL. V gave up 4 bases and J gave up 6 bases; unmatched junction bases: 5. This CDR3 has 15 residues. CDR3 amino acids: CASSLTGTGDEKLFF. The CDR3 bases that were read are TGCGCCAGCAGCCTAACCGGGACAGGGGATGAAAAA.

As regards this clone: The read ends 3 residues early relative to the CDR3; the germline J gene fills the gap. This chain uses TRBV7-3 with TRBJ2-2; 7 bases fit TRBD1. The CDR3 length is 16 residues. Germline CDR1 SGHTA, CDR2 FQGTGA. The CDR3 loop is CASSSGPSKGANVLFF. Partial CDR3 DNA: TGTGCCAGCAGCTCTGGACCATCCAAGGGGGCCAACGTG.

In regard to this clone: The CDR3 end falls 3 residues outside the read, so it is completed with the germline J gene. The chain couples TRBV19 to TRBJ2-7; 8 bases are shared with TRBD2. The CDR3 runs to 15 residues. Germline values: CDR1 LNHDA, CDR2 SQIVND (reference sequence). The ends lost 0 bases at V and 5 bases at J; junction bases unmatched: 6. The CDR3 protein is CASSIDTGAGDEQYF. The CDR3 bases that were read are TGTGCCAGTAGTATAGATACGGGAGCGGGGGACGAG.

The sequenced part of the CDR3 DNA is TGCGCCAGCAGGCAAACGGTCTCTGGAAACACC. Protein product: CASRQTVSGNT. The full CDR3 protein reads CASRQTVSGNTIYF. The gene calls are TRBV4-1 and TRBJ1-3; D is unresolved. The CDR3 is cut off 3 residues early in the read; its end comes from the germline J gene. Germline V gene data show CDR1 as MGHRA and CDR2 as YSYEKL. With 6 bases removed from V and 0 bases from J, the gap between germline ends came to 9 bases. The CDR3 has 14 amino acids.

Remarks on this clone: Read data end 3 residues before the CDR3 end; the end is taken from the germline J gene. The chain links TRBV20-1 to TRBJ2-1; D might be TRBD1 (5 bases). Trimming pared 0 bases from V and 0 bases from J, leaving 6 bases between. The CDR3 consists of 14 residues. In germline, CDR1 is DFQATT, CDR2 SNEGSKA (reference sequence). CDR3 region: CSAREQGSYNEQFF. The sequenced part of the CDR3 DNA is TGCAGTGCTAGAGAGCAGGGCTCCTACAATGAG.

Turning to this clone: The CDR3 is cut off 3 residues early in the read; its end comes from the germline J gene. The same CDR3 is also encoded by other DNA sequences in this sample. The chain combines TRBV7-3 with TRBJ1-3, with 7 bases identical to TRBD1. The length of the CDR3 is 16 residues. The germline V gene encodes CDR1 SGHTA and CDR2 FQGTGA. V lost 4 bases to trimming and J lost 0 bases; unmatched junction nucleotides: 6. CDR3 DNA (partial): TGTGCCAGCAGCTCAGGGGGGACCCCCTCTGGAAACACC. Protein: CASSSGGTPSGNT. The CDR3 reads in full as CASSSGGTPSGNTIYF.

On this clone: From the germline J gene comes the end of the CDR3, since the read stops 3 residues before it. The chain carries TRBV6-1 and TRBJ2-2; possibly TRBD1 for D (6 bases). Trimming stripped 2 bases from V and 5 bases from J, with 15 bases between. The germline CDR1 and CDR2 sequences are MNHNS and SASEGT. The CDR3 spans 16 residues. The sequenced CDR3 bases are TGTGCCAGCAGTGAATTTCTCGGGACACTTACCGGGGAG. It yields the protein CASSEFLGTLTGE. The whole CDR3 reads CASSEFLGTLTGELFF.

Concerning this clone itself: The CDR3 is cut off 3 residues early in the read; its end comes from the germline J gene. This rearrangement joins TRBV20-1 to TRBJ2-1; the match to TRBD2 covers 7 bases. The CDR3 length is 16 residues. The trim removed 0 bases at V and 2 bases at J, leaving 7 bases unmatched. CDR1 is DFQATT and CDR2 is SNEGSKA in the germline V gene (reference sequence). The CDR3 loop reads CSARDTAGRTYNEQFF. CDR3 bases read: TGCAGTGCTAGAGATACAGCGGGGAGGACCTACAATGAG.

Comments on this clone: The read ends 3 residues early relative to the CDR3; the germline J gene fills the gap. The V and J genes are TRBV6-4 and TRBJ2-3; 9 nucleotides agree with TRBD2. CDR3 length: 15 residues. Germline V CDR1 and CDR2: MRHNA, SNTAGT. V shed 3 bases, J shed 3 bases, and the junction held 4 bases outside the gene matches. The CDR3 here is CASSDLAGETDTQYF. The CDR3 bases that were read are TGTGCCAGCAGTGATTTAGCGGGAGAGACAGATACG.

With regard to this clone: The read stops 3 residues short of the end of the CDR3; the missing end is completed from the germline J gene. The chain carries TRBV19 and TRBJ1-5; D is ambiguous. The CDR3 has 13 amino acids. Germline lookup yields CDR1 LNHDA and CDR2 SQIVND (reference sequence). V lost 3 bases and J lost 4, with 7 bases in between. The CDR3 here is CASSMGGNQPQHF. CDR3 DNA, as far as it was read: TGTGCCAGTAGTATGGGCGGGAATCAGCCC.